The rows below give T cell receptor beta chains drawn from one sample of a study of blood T cell repertoires in COVID-19. Assay used: immunoSEQ multiplex PCR; TCRdb lists only in-frame clones, some missing. The table includes some 360,000 clones, around 87% detected once. Sequenced: peripheral blood. The source is a woman between 55 and 75 years old with COVID-19, enrolled during active disease. CDR3s include the opening cysteine and the closing phenylalanine or tryptophan. The size of a clone is reported for some rows only, either as once, few or many, or as a class for expanded clones.

TRBV4-1 . CASSQAGTGSTGGANVLTF
TRBV9 . CASSGGRDRGYEQYF
TRBV5-8 . CASSSQWGVANYGYTF
TRBV9 . CASSVAPGRGEQYF
TRBV11-2 . CASSSDRVGGYTF
TRBV18 few CASSYLHRSEAFF
TRBV7-3 few CASSPSGTSKETQYF
TRBV29-1 . CSAWTGGRWVTQYF
TRBV4-1 . CASSHDRGTEAFF
TRBV6-5 . CASSYSRVEDTEAFF
TRBV20-1 . CSASIVVEQFF
TRBV6-1 many CASSEVAGVGNEQFF
TRBV9 . CASSVGEAGGPQETQYF
TRBV5-1 . CASSLGSGNTEAFF
TRBV29-1 . CSVDDSSYEQYF
TRBV10-2 . CASSVGQLNTEAFF